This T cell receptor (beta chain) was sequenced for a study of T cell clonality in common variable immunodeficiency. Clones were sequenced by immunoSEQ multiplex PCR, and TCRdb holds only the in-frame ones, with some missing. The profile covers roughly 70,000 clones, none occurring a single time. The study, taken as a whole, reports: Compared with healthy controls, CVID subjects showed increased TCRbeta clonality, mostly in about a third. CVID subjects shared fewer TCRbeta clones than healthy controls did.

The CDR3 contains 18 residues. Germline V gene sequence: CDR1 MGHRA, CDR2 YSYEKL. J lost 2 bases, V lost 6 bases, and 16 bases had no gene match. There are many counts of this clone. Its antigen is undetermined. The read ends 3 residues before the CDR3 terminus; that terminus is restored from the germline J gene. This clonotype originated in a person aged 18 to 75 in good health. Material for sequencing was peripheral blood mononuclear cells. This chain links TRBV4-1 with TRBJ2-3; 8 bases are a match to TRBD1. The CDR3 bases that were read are TGCGCCAGCAGACGAGGACAGGGACCCTTCTTTTTCACAGATACG. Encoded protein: CASRRGQGPFFFTDT. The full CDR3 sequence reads CASRRGQGPFFFTDTQYF.